The rows below give T cell receptor beta chains drawn from one sample of a study of technical replicates of blood from a handful of donors. The protocol was immunoSEQ multiplex PCR, while the TCRdb copy is restricted to in-frame clones and leaves out a portion. Here the sample spans 56,000 or so clones, over 85% being singletons. The specimen was PBMCs. These receptors were obtained from a human donor in good health. Some clones in this sample may be carry-over from other donors' samples. Each CDR3 is given with its conserved first and last residue. D genes are given only for firm matches. Only some rows state a clone size, as once, few, many or a class for expanded clones.

j_gene	v_gene	d_gene	len	abundance	CDR3nt	CDR3aa
TRBJ2-2	TRBV29-1	.	11	.	TGCAGCGTCTTTAGCGCCGGGGAGCTGTTTTTT	CSVFSAGELFF
TRBJ2-1	TRBV9	.	15	once	TGTGCCAGCAGCGTCTCTAGTAGCTCCTACAATGAGCAGTTCTTC	CASSVSSSSYNEQFF
TRBJ2-7	TRBV7-9	TRBD1	13	.	TGTGCCAGCAGTAAGGGACAGGGGAACGAGCAGTACTTC	CASSKGQGNEQYF
TRBJ2-7	TRBV19	TRBD1	16	.	TGTGCCAGTAGTAATAAGGGACAGGGGCATTCCTACGAGCAGTACTTC	CASSNKGQGHSYEQYF
TRBJ1-1	TRBV11-2	.	14	.	TGTGCCAGCAGCGCAGGGACATTGGGCACTGAAGCTTTCTTT	CASSAGTLGTEAFF
TRBJ2-7	TRBV30	.	14	.	TGTGCCTGGAGTTTCCACGGGAGCTCCTACGAGCAGTACTTC	CAWSFHGSSYEQYF
TRBJ2-3	TRBV5-1	.	15	.	TGCGCCAGCAGCTTGGGCGGGACCCGCACAGATACGCAGTATTTT	CASSLGGTRTDTQYF
TRBJ2-7	TRBV4-2	.	13	.	TGTGCCAGCAGCCATGACAGGAACTACGAGCAGTACTTC	CASSHDRNYEQYF
TRBJ1-1	TRBV4-3	.	21	.	TGCGCCAGCAGCCAAGAAATCTTGTTTGGTGGGACGGGAGACTTCAACACTGAAGCTTTCTTT	CASSQEILFGGTGDFNTEAFF
TRBJ2-3	TRBV21-1	.	16	.	TGTGCCAGCAGCAAAGGTTGGGACAGCCCCTCCCATACGCAGTATTTT	CASSKGWDSPSHTQYF
TRBJ1-5	TRBV30	.	14	.	TGTGCCTGGAGGGCGGGGATGGGCAATCAGCCCCAGCATTTT	CAWRAGMGNQPQHF
TRBJ2-2	TRBV4-2	TRBD1	17	.	TGTGCCAGCAGCCAAGATTACAGGGGGCTTAACACCGGGGAGCTGTTTTTT	CASSQDYRGLNTGELFF